This TCR beta chain was identified in a study of CD8 T cells in Susac syndrome. The authors sequenced TCR beta from blood CD8+ and CD4+ T cells. The multiple sclerosis controls consisted of treatment-naive patients with relapsing-remitting disease, either stable or active. The CDR3 covers 14 residues. From germline, CDR1 is SGHVS and CDR2 FNYEAQ. Trimming took off 2 bases at V and 2 bases at J, with 10 bases between the two ends. Study outcomes and limitations: The study recognized that its TCR sequencing and HLA analysis covered a relatively small number of individuals.

RNA in amounts of roughly 0.5 to 1 ug was reverse transcribed with random hexamers. immunoSEQ multiplex PCR amplified TCR beta CDR3 across 54 Vbeta, 13 Jbeta. MiXCR, run by TCRdb on the immunoSEQ multiplex PCR reads, gives a single entry per CDR3 protein. The sample lists some 120,000 distinct CDR3 sequences; roughly 94% were seen once. A remark on this clonotype: Its cognate antigen is unknown.

Sequenced: CD4+ T cells from PBMCs. The receptor was derived from a human donor with multiple sclerosis. The V gene is TRBV7-6, the J gene TRBJ2-7, with D uncertain. The CDR3 bases are TGTGCCAGCAGCTTAATGACTGGGGCCTACGAGCAGTACTTC. The encoded protein is CASSLMTGAYEQYF.